These T cell receptor beta chains were read from a single sample in a study of blood T cell repertoires in COVID-19. Method: immunoSEQ multiplex PCR; TCRdb's copy keeps in-frame clones and lacks some. The sample lists approximately 290,000 clones; approximately 86% were seen once. What was sequenced was peripheral blood. These receptors were obtained from a human donor with COVID-19, enrolled during active disease. The donor label of this sample is uncertain. Both conserved end residues are part of each CDR3. A D gene is named only where the DNA matches it firmly. Clone size is not always given. Where it is, it says once, few, many or a class for expanded clones.

abundance,j_gene,v_gene,d_gene,CDR3aa,CDR3nt
.,TRBJ2-7,TRBV7-2,TRBD1,CASSPVPGQGYEQYF,TGTGCCAGCAGCCCAGTACCGGGACAGGGGTACGAGCAGTACTTC
.,TRBJ2-3,TRBV27,.,CASRRTADTQYF,TGTGCCAGCAGGAGGACTGCAGATACGCAGTATTTT
once,TRBJ2-1,TRBV19,TRBD2,CASSIGLAGGLNEQFF,TGTGCCAGTAGTATAGGACTAGCGGGAGGTCTCAATGAGCAGTTCTTC
.,TRBJ1-3,TRBV29-1,.,CSVAPGNSNTIYF,TGCAGCGTAGCTCCGGGGAATTCAAACACCATATATTTT
.,TRBJ2-1,TRBV5-1,TRBD2,CASSPSGSPYNEQFF,TGCGCCAGCAGCCCTAGCGGGAGTCCCTACAATGAGCAGTTCTTC
.,TRBJ2-4,TRBV5-6,TRBD1,CASSFWTGPMILNIQYF,TGTGCCAGCAGCTTTTGGACAGGGCCGATGATATTAAACATTCAGTACTTC
.,TRBJ1-1,TRBV9,.,CASSGRVGEAFF,TGTGCCAGCAGCGGCAGGGTTGGTGAAGCTTTCTTT
.,TRBJ2-7,TRBV27,TRBD2,CASSSPAVAGGSYEQYF,TGTGCCAGCAGTTCCCCCGCGGTAGCGGGAGGGTCCTACGAGCAGTACTTC
few,TRBJ1-6,TRBV5-4,TRBD1,CASSLDRGSNSPLHF,TGTGCCAGCAGCTTGGACAGGGGTAGCAATTCACCCCTCCACTTT
.,TRBJ1-1,TRBV19,TRBD1,CASSPDRGWTEAFF,TGTGCCAGTAGTCCTGACAGGGGATGGACTGAAGCTTTCTTT
.,TRBJ2-1,TRBV9,.,CASSEYRTISYNEQFF,TGTGCCAGCAGCGAATACAGGACCATCTCCTACAATGAGCAGTTCTTC
.,TRBJ1-6,TRBV9,.,CASSVQVGNSPLHF,TGTGCCAGCAGCGTCCAGGTCGGAAATTCACCCCTCCACTTT
.,TRBJ2-1,TRBV30,TRBD2,CAWSMTSGYNEQFF,TGTGCCTGGAGTATGACTAGCGGGTACAATGAGCAGTTCTTC
.,TRBJ2-7,TRBV30,.,CAWSTQGVYEQYF,TGTGCCTGGAGTACCCAGGGCGTGTACGAGCAGTACTTC
.,TRBJ1-1,TRBV4-1,.,CASSQEDSQWTEAFF,TGCGCCAGCAGCCAAGAGGACAGTCAGTGGACTGAAGCTTTCTTT
.,TRBJ2-1,TRBV28,.,CASRSTGNEQFF,TGTGCCAGCAGATCTACAGGAAATGAGCAGTTCTTC
.,TRBJ2-2,TRBV28,.,CASSLWRGPGAGELFF,TGTGCCAGCAGTTTATGGCGCGGGCCGGGGGCCGGGGAGCTGTTTTTT
.,TRBJ1-1,TRBV12-5,.,CASGLSGLGGTEAFF,TGTGCTAGTGGTTTGTCCGGCCTAGGGGGCACTGAAGCTTTCTTT
.,TRBJ2-1,TRBV23-1,TRBD2,CASSQRGGASGSRNEQFF,TGCGCCAGCAGTCAGCGGGGTGGGGCTAGCGGGAGCAGAAATGAGCAGTTCTTC
.,TRBJ2-1,TRBV3-1/TRBV3-2,TRBD1,CASRLTGAVDNEQFF,TGTGCCAGCAGACTCACAGGGGCCGTAGACAATGAGCAGTTCTTC
.,TRBJ2-7,TRBV5-1,TRBD2,CASSLATSEHYEQYF,TGCGCCAGCAGCTTGGCCACTAGCGAACACTACGAGCAGTACTTC
.,TRBJ2-5,TRBV9,TRBD2,CASSANRASGRETQYF,TGTGCCAGCAGCGCCAACCGGGCCTCCGGGAGGGAGACCCAGTACTTC
.,TRBJ1-1,TRBV5-1,.,CASSFSGRSVTEAFF,TGCGCCAGCAGCTTCAGTGGCAGATCAGTCACTGAAGCTTTCTTT
.,TRBJ2-1,TRBV7-2,TRBD2,CASSLGSGNNEQFF,TGTGCCAGCAGCTTAGGGAGCGGGAACAATGAGCAGTTCTTC
.,TRBJ1-1,TRBV30,.,CAWGRQLNTEAFF,TGTGCCTGGGGGCGACAGCTGAACACTGAAGCTTTCTTT
.,TRBJ1-5,TRBV12-3/TRBV12-4,TRBD1,CASSLSTGTGDHF,TGTGCCAGCAGTTTAAGTACCGGGACAGGGGACCATTTT
.,TRBJ1-4,TRBV21-1,.,CASSKGRTGNEKLFF,TGTGCCAGCAGCAAAGGAAGGACAGGGAATGAAAAACTGTTTTTT
.,TRBJ1-1,TRBV12-3/TRBV12-4,.,CASSASTGLAFF,TGTGCCAGCAGTGCCTCGACAGGTTTAGCTTTCTTT
.,TRBJ1-2,TRBV7-2,TRBD1,CASSLGTGNFGYTF,TGTGCCAGCAGCTTAGGGACAGGGAATTTTGGCTACACCTTC
.,TRBJ1-4,TRBV18,.,CASSPREAGGPNNEKLFF,TGTGCCAGCTCACCTCGGGAGGCAGGCGGCCCTAATAATGAAAAACTGTTTTTT
.,TRBJ1-1,TRBV7-3,.,CASSLATGSEEGTEAFF,TGTGCCAGCAGCTTAGCAACCGGGTCGGAAGAAGGCACTGAAGCTTTCTTT
.,TRBJ1-3,TRBV5-1,TRBD1,CASSPTGSGNTIYF,TGCGCCAGCAGCCCGACAGGGTCTGGAAACACCATATATTTT
once,TRBJ1-2,TRBV6-2/TRBV6-3,.,CASSYSENLYGYTF,TGTGCCAGCAGTTACTCGGAGAATCTCTATGGCTACACCTTC
.,TRBJ1-1,TRBV11-3,.,CASSLGGGMNTEAFF,TGTGCCAGCAGCTTAGGAGGCGGCATGAACACTGAAGCTTTCTTT
.,TRBJ2-1,TRBV10-2,.,CASGESYNEQFF,TGCGCCAGCGGGGAGTCCTACAATGAGCAGTTCTTC
.,TRBJ2-5,TRBV5-1,TRBD2,CASRAGTSGRAGETQYF,TGCGCCAGCCGTGCCGGGACTAGCGGGAGGGCCGGTGAGACCCAGTACTTC
.,TRBJ2-7,TRBV19,.,CASSIADSSYEQYF,TGTGCCAGTAGTATAGCCGACAGCTCCTACGAGCAGTACTTC
.,TRBJ1-3,TRBV5-1,.,CASEGIRGCSGRGSGNTIYF,TGCGCCAGCGAGGGTATCCGAGGTTGCTCAGGCAGGGGCTCTGGAAACACCATATATTTT
.,TRBJ2-1,TRBV27,.,CASSLWGGVGNEQFF,TGTGCCAGCAGTCTGTGGGGGGGCGTAGGCAATGAGCAGTTCTTC
.,TRBJ2-1,TRBV5-8,TRBD2,CASSLGLAGGYNEQFF,TGTGCCAGCAGCTTGGGACTAGCGGGGGGCTACAATGAGCAGTTCTTC
.,TRBJ2-1,TRBV3-1/TRBV3-2,TRBD2,CASSQDRFASGRADEQFF,TGTGCCAGCAGCCAGGATCGGTTTGCTAGCGGGAGGGCCGATGAGCAGTTCTTC
.,TRBJ1-2,TRBV4-1,TRBD1,CASSQDKEKGARLKGYTF,TGCGCCAGCAGCCAAGATAAGGAGAAGGGGGCGAGGCTAAAGGGCTACACCTTC
.,TRBJ1-2,TRBV7-9,.,CASSLRDDSHTYGYTF,TGTGCCAGCAGCTTACGAGATGACAGTCACACCTATGGCTACACCTTC
.,TRBJ1-5,TRBV28,TRBD1,CASSPRGTGKFQPQHF,TGTGCCAGCAGCCCCCGGGGGACAGGGAAGTTTCAGCCCCAGCATTTT
.,TRBJ2-1,TRBV5-1,TRBD2,CASSLAGGLAGYNEQFF,TGCGCCAGCAGCTTGGCCGGGGGACTAGCGGGCTACAATGAGCAGTTCTTC
few,TRBJ2-7,TRBV28,TRBD2,CASSLTSRSYEQYF,TGTGCCAGCAGTTTGACTAGCCGCTCCTACGAGCAGTACTTC
.,TRBJ1-2,TRBV6-5,TRBD1,CASSYSFFPGQGGYTF,TGTGCCAGCAGTTACTCGTTCTTCCCGGGACAGGGGGGCTACACCTTC
once,TRBJ2-7,TRBV19,.,CASSIGGDEQYF,TGTGCCAGTAGTATCGGCGGGGACGAGCAGTACTTC